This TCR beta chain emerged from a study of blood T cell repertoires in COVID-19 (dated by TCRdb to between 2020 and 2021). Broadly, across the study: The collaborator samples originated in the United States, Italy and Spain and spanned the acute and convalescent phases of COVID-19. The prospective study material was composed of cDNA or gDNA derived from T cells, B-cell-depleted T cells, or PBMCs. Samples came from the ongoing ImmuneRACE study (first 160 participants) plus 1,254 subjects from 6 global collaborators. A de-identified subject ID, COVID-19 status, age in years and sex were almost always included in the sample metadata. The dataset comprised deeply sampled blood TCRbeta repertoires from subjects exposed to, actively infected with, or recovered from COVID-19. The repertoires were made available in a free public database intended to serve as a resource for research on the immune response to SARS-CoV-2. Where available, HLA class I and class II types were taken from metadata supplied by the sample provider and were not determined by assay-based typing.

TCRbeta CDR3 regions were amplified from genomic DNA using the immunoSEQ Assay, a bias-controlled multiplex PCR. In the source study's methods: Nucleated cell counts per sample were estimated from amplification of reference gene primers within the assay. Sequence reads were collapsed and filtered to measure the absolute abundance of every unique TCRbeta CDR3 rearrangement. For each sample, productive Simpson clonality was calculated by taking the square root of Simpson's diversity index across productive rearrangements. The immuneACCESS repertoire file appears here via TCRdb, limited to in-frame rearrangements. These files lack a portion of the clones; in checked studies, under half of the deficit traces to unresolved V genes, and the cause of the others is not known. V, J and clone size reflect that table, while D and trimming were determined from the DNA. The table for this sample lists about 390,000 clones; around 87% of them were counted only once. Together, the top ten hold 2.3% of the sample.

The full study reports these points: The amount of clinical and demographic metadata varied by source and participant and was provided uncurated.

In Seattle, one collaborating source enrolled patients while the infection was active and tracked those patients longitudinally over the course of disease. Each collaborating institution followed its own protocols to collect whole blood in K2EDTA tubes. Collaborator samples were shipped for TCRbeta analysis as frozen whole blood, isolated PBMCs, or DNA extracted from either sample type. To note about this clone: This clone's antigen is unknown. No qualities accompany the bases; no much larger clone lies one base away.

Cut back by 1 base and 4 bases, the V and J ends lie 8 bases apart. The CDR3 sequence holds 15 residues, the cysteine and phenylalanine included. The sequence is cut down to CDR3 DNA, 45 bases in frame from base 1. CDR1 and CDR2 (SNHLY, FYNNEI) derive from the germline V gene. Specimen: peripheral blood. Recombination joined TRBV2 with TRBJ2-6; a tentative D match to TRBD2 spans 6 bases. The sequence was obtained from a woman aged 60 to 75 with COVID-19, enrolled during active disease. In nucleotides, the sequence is TGTGCCAGCAGTGAAGGCGGGGCCGGGGCCAACGTCCTGACTTTC. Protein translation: CASSEGGAGANVLTF.